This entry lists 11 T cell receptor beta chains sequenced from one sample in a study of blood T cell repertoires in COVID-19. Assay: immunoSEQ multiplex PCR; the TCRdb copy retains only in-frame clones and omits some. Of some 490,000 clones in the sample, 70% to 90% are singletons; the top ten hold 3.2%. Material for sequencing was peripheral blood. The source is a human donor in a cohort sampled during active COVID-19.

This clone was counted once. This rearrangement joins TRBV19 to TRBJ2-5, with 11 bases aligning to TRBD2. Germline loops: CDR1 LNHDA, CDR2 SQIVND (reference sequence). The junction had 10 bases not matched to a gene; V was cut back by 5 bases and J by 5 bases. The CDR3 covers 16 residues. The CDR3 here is CASSSYPTSGIETQYF. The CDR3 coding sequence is TGTGCCAGTAGTTCGTACCCGACTAGCGGGATTGAGACCCAGTACTTC.

The CDR3 nucleotides read TGTGCCACCAGTGATTTGCCCCAGACAAAGAACCAAGAGACCCAGTACTTC. As protein: CATSDLPQTKNQETQYF. V gene TRBV24-1 combines with J gene TRBJ2-5; D is uncertain. V was trimmed by 0 bases and J by 0 bases, leaving 13 bases between them. The CDR3 sequence is 17 residues long. Per germline, CDR1 KGHDR and CDR2 SFDVKD.

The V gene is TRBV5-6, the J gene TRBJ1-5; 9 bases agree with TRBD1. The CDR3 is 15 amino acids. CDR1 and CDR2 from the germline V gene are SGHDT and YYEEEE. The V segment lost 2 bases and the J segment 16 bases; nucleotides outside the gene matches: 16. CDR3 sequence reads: CASSFYRDREGLIHF. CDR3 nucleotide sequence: TGTGCCAGCAGCTTCTACCGGGACAGGGAAGGTCTAATCCATTTT.

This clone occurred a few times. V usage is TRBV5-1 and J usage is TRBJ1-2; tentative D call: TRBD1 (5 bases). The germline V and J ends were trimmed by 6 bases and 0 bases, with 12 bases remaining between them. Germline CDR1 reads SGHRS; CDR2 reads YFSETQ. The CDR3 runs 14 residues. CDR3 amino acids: CASTLGGANYGYTF. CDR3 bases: TGCGCCAGCACCCTGGGAGGGGCTAACTATGGCTACACCTTC.

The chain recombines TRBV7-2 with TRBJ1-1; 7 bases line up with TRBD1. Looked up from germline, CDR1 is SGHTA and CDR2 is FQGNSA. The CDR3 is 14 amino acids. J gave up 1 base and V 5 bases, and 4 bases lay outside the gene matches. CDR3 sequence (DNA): TGTGCCAGCAGCCTCAACAGGGGGAACACTGAAGCTTTCTTT. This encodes CASSLNRGNTEAFF.

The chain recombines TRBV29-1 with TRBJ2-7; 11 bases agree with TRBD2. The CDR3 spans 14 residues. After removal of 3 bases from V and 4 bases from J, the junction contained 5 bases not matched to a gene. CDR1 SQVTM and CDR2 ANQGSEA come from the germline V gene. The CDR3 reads CSVDPGTSGYEQYF. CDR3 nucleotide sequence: TGCAGCGTTGATCCAGGGACTAGCGGTTACGAGCAGTACTTC.

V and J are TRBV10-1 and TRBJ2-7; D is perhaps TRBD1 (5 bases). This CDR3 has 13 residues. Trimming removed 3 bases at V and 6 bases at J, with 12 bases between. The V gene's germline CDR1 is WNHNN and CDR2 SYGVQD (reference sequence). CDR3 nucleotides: TGCGCCAGCAGTGACAGGGCGCCCGGCGAGCAGTACTTC. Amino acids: CASSDRAPGEQYF.

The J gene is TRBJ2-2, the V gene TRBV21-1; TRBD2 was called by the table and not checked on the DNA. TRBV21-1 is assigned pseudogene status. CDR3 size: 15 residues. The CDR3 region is CASSRRKENTGELFF. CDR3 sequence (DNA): TGTGCCAGCAGCCGGAGGAAAGAAAACACCGGGGAGCTGTTTTTT.

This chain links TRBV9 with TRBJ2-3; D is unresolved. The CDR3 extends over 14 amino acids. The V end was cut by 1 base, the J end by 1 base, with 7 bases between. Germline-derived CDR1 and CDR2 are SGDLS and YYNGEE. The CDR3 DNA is TGTGCCAGCAGCGTATCTCGAGGCACAGATACGCAGTATTTT. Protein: CASSVSRGTDTQYF.

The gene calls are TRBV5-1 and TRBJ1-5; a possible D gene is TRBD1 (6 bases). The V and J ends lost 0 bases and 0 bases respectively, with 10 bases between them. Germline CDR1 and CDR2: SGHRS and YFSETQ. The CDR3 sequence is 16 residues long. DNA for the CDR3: TGCGCCAGCAGCTTGGCGGGGGGGGCTAGCAATCAGCCCCAGCATTTT. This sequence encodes CASSLAGGASNQPQHF.

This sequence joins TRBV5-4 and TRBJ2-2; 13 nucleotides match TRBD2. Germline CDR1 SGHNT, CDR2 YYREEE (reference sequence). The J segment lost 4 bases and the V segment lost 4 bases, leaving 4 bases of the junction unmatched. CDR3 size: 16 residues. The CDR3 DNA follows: TGTGCCAGCAGCCCGGGACTAGCGGGGCTCACCGGGGAGCTGTTTTTT. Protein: CASSPGLAGLTGELFF.